This T cell receptor beta chain was profiled in a study of blood T cell repertoires in COVID-19. At the level of the study: COVID-19 samples from acute and convalescent phases originated in the United States, Italy and Spain. PBMCs, B-cell-depleted T cells, or T cells provided the cDNA or gDNA that made up the material.

Authors' data handling: Counts of nucleated cells, estimated from reference gene primer amplification, were obtained. The assay was immunoSEQ multiplex PCR, and TCRdb's table has in-frame clones only and misses some. From that table come the V and J calls and clone size; the DNA was used to work out D and trimming. The sample holds more than 85,000 clones; about 85% are singletons and the top ten take around 12%. The material sequenced was peripheral blood. This clonotype originated in a human donor in a cohort sampled during active COVID-19.

The chain's CDR3 is CASSLLGQGVRETQYF. In nucleotides, the CDR3 is TGTGCCAGCAGTTTATTGGGACAGGGAGTTCGGGAGACCCAGTACTTC. The chain is built from TRBV27 and TRBJ2-5; 9 bases align to TRBD1. The V gene end was trimmed by 1 base and the J gene end by 5 bases; junction bases not matched to a gene: 8. The length of the CDR3 is 16 residues. The germline CDR1 and CDR2 sequences are MNHEY and SMNVEV (reference sequence).